This TCR beta chain comes out of a study of Ad26.COV2.S vaccination and SARS-CoV-2 variants. Study-level information: Recipients of Ad26.COV2.S got it intramuscularly, once or twice 56 days apart.

This sample's treatment: around 19 received Ad26.COV2.S at low or high dose, single or two shots; several received placebo; per-sample allocation not given. After the first vaccine or placebo injection, samples were drawn on day 63. CDR1 SGHDT and CDR2 YYEEEE come from the germline V gene. The V segment lost 4 bases and the J segment 8 bases; nucleotides outside the gene matches: 6. The CDR3 runs to 13 residues. Data came from immunoSEQ multiplex PCR; TCRdb stores just in-frame clones and leaves some out. This repertoire shows about 680,000 clones, roughly 90% found once; its top ten account for over 1.3%.

The chain joins TRBV5-6 to TRBJ1-3; TRBD1 aligns across 7 bases. The sample was peripheral blood, taken in a trial of Ad26.COV2.S vaccine versus placebo. The sequence derives from a person between 18 and 65 years old who received the Ad26.COV2.S COVID-19 vaccine or a placebo. CDR3 in DNA: TGTGCCAGCAGCCTGGGACAGCTTGACACCATATATTTT. It specifies CASSLGQLDTIYF. Looking up the rest from reference TRBV5-6 and TRBJ1-3 gives the full variable domain: DAGVTQSPTHLIKTRGQQVTLRCSPKSGHDTVSWYQQALGQGPQFIFQYYEEEERQRGNFPDRFSGHQFPNYSSELNVNALLLGDSALYLCASSLGQLDTIYFGEGSWLTVV.